These T cell receptor beta chains were read from a single sample in a study of shared clonotypes between healthy human individuals. Only in-frame clones appear in the TCRdb table, and some are missing; sequencing was by immunoSEQ multiplex PCR. The table has roughly 2.4 million clones, 90% to 96% seen once; the top ten hold 0.1% to 0.15%. Input material: naive CD4+ T cells sorted from blood. The source of these receptors is a man aged 18 to 29 in good health. CDR3s include the opening cysteine and the closing phenylalanine or tryptophan. The D gene is left open where the match is weak. Rows may omit the clone size; those that give it use once, few, many or a size class.

J | D | size | V | CDR3 | DNA
TRBJ1-6 | - | - | TRBV14 | CASSQEGNSPLHF | TGTGCCAGCAGCCAAGAGGGGAATTCACCCCTCCACTTT
TRBJ1-1 | - | - | TRBV30 | CAWSASGDYTEAFF | TGTGCCTGGAGTGCCTCGGGGGATTACACTGAAGCTTTCTTT
TRBJ2-5 | TRBD2 | - | TRBV7-9 | CASSLAGGKETQYF | TGTGCCAGCAGCTTAGCGGGGGGGAAAGAGACCCAGTACTTC
TRBJ1-1 | - | - | TRBV7-9 | CASSLWRGPEAFF | TGTGCCAGCAGCCTCTGGCGGGGCCCTGAAGCTTTCTTT
TRBJ2-7 | TRBD2 | - | TRBV30 | CAWTGTSVHEQYF | TGTGCCTGGACCGGGACTAGCGTCCACGAGCAGTACTTC
TRBJ1-1 | - | - | TRBV12-5 | CASGFGRAGNTEAFF | TGTGCTAGTGGTTTCGGACGGGCAGGCAACACTGAAGCTTTCTTT
TRBJ2-7 | - | - | TRBV6-6 | CASRSTYEQYF | TGTGCCAGCAGGTCGACCTACGAGCAGTACTTC
TRBJ2-7 | - | - | TRBV27 | CASSLGQGGEQYF | TGTGCCAGCAGTCTCGGACAGGGAGGGGAGCAGTACTTC
TRBJ2-2 | TRBD2 | - | TRBV4-2 | CASSQDPSTSGIGTGELFF | TGTGCCAGCAGCCAAGATCCCTCGACTAGCGGGATTGGCACCGGGGAGCTGTTTTTT
TRBJ2-3 | - | - | TRBV5-1 | CASSPGGPTDTQYF | TGCGCCAGCAGTCCAGGAGGCCCCACAGATACGCAGTATTTT
TRBJ2-1 | TRBD1 | - | TRBV30 | CAWSPGGRSYNEQFF | TGTGCCTGGAGTCCAGGGGGCAGGTCCTACAATGAGCAGTTCTTC
TRBJ1-6 | - | - | TRBV10-3 | CAISELRGPHNSPLHF | TGTGCCATCAGTGAGCTTCGAGGGCCCCATAATTCACCCCTCCACTTT
TRBJ1-2 | - | - | TRBV30 | CAWSKGKGGYTF | TGTGCCTGGAGTAAAGGGAAGGGAGGCTACACCTTC
TRBJ2-2 | - | - | TRBV14 | CASSRTGELFF | TGTGCCAGCAGCCGCACCGGGGAGCTGTTTTTT
TRBJ1-5 | - | - | TRBV4-1 | CASSQDPWTAGNQPQHF | TGCGCCAGCAGCCAAGATCCCTGGACAGCTGGCAATCAGCCCCAGCATTTT
TRBJ2-1 | - | - | TRBV11-2 | CASSSNPWQFF | TGTGCCAGCAGCTCCAACCCGTGGCAGTTCTTC
TRBJ2-4 | TRBD1 | - | TRBV27 | CASSHQPTGENIQYF | TGTGCCAGCAGTCACCAACCGACAGGGGAAAACATTCAGTACTTC
TRBJ2-2 | TRBD2 | - | TRBV6-5 | CASHGREGAGELFF | TGTGCCTCCCACGGGCGGGAGGGAGCCGGGGAGCTGTTTTTT
TRBJ2-7 | - | - | TRBV6-1 | CASNRDQSYEQYF | TGTGCCAGCAATCGGGATCAGTCCTACGAGCAGTACTTC
TRBJ1-3 | - | - | TRBV9 | CASSVASQRGLGGNTIYF | TGTGCCAGCAGCGTGGCCTCCCAACGGGGGTTGGGGGGAAACACCATATATTTT
TRBJ2-5 | - | - | TRBV4-2 | CASSQPGPEGGQYF | TGTGCCAGCAGCCAGCCGGGACCGGAGGGGGGCCAGTACTTC
TRBJ2-2 | - | - | TRBV7-2 | CASRENTGELFF | TGTGCCAGTCGGGAGAACACCGGGGAGCTGTTTTTT
TRBJ2-1 | - | - | TRBV5-4 | CASSLAGSSRSEQFF | TGTGCCAGCAGCTTGGCCGGGAGTAGCAGAAGTGAGCAGTTCTTC
TRBJ2-7 | TRBD1 | - | TRBV6-5 | CASSYKGTGSYEQYF | TGTGCCAGCAGTTACAAGGGGACAGGCTCCTACGAGCAGTACTTC
TRBJ2-1 | TRBD2 | - | TRBV10-3 | CAISESPGTSGSNEQFF | TGTGCCATCAGTGAGTCCCCCGGGACTAGCGGGAGTAATGAGCAGTTCTTC
TRBJ1-1 | - | - | TRBV7-9 | CASSSIRGDTEAFF | TGTGCCAGCAGCTCCATAAGGGGGGACACTGAAGCTTTCTTT
TRBJ2-7 | TRBD2 | - | TRBV2 | CAGSRREGAGEQYF | TGTGCCGGCTCCAGGCGGGAGGGGGCCGGCGAGCAGTACTTC
TRBJ2-5 | - | - | TRBV5-6 | CASSLSKETQYF | TGTGCCAGCAGCTTGAGTAAAGAGACCCAGTACTTC
TRBJ1-2 | TRBD1 | - | TRBV29-1 | CSVEGQGADYGYTF | TGCAGCGTTGAGGGACAGGGGGCTGACTATGGCTACACCTTC
TRBJ2-7 | - | - | TRBV6-1 | CASSSLSLEYEQYF | TGTGCCAGCAGTTCACTTTCACTAGAATACGAGCAGTACTTC
TRBJ1-1 | TRBD1 | - | TRBV5-1 | CASSLGTGAAMNTEAFF | TGCGCCAGCAGCTTGGGGACAGGGGCCGCCATGAACACTGAAGCTTTCTTT
TRBJ2-7 | - | - | TRBV5-1 | CASSREGYEQYF | TGCGCCAGCAGCCGGGAAGGGTACGAGCAGTACTTC
TRBJ2-7 | - | - | TRBV6-6 | CASSSDPWTGYEQYF | TGTGCCAGCAGTTCCGATCCCTGGACCGGCTACGAGCAGTACTTC
TRBJ2-7 | - | - | TRBV11-2 | CASSFEGRGSYEQYF | TGTGCCAGCAGTTTTGAGGGCAGGGGTTCCTACGAGCAGTACTTC
TRBJ2-1 | - | - | TRBV6-5 | CASSYRTASSYNEQFF | TGTGCCAGCAGTTACCGGACGGCGAGCTCCTACAATGAGCAGTTCTTC
TRBJ2-1 | TRBD2 | - | TRBV5-1 | CASGPGLAGEDEQFF | TGCGCCAGCGGACCCGGACTAGCGGGAGAAGATGAGCAGTTCTTC
TRBJ1-5 | TRBD1 | - | TRBV6-6 | CASSYYRQGNQPQHF | TGTGCCAGCAGTTACTACCGACAGGGGAATCAGCCCCAGCATTTT
TRBJ1-5 | - | - | TRBV9 | CASSVEGGNQPQHF | TGTGCCAGCAGCGTAGAGGGGGGGAATCAGCCCCAGCATTTT
TRBJ1-6 | - | - | TRBV10-2 | CASTGSSYNSPLHF | TGCGCCAGCACGGGGAGCTCCTATAATTCACCCCTCCACTTT
TRBJ1-2 | - | - | TRBV6-1 | CASSDGGLYGYTF | TGTGCCAGCAGTGACGGGGGGCTATATGGCTACACCTTC
TRBJ2-1 | - | - | TRBV18 | CASSPNRDYEQFF | TGTGCCAGCTCACCAAACAGGGATTATGAGCAGTTCTTC
TRBJ1-4 | TRBD1 | - | TRBV7-2 | CASRTGTGEKLFF | TGTGCCAGCAGGACCGGGACAGGGGAAAAACTGTTTTTT
TRBJ2-7 | - | - | TRBV29-1 | CSVEARGHSYEQYF | TGCAGCGTTGAAGCCCGGGGACACTCCTACGAGCAGTACTTC
TRBJ2-5 | - | - | TRBV9 | CASSLGGNQETQYF | TGTGCCAGCAGTCTCGGCGGGAACCAAGAGACCCAGTACTTC
TRBJ2-3 | TRBD2 | - | TRBV5-4 | CASSLAGGSGDTQYF | TGTGCCAGCAGCTTGGCCGGCGGGAGCGGCGATACGCAGTATTTT
TRBJ1-3 | - | - | TRBV10-3 | CAISADNSGNTIYF | TGTGCCATCAGTGCAGACAACTCTGGAAACACCATATATTTT
TRBJ1-2 | - | - | TRBV27 | CASSLGRLNYGYTF | TGTGCCAGCAGTTTAGGTCGGCTCAACTATGGCTACACCTTC
TRBJ1-5 | TRBD1 | - | TRBV6-1 | CASSKDREGNQPQHF | TGTGCCAGCAGTAAGGACAGGGAGGGCAATCAGCCCCAGCATTTT
TRBJ1-5 | - | - | TRBV27 | CASSLYEGRNQPQHF | TGTGCCAGCAGTTTATACGAGGGCCGCAATCAGCCCCAGCATTTT
TRBJ2-1 | - | - | TRBV5-1 | CASSWGVGGDEQFF | TGCGCCAGCAGCTGGGGCGTTGGCGGGGATGAGCAGTTCTTC
TRBJ1-1 | - | - | TRBV5-1 | CASSFRGGGRGTEAFF | TGCGCCAGCAGCTTTAGAGGGGGAGGTAGGGGCACTGAAGCTTTCTTT
TRBJ2-1 | TRBD2 | - | TRBV30 | CAWSRSPGGRLRNEQFF | TGTGCCTGGAGTCGGTCGCCGGGCGGGAGGCTCAGGAATGAGCAGTTCTTC
TRBJ1-6 | - | few | TRBV5-1 | CASSLDWGWDSPLHF | TGCGCCAGCAGCTTAGATTGGGGTTGGGATTCACCCCTCCACTTT
TRBJ2-5 | TRBD1 | - | TRBV10-3 | CAISESNRGGRETQYF | TGTGCCATCAGTGAGTCGAACAGGGGCGGGCGGGAGACCCAGTACTTC
TRBJ1-1 | TRBD1 | - | TRBV18 | CASSWTGGVDLAFF | TGTGCCAGCTCATGGACAGGGGGCGTGGATTTGGCTTTCTTT
TRBJ2-5 | - | - | TRBV5-4 | CASSVAALGETQYF | TGTGCCAGCAGCGTAGCGGCGCTAGGGGAGACCCAGTACTTC
TRBJ2-7 | - | - | TRBV6-5 | CASSYSSYTSYEQYF | TGTGCCAGCAGTTACTCTTCGTACACCTCCTACGAGCAGTACTTC
TRBJ1-5 | TRBD1 | few | TRBV6-1 | CASSQQGREHF | TGTGCCAGCAGTCAACAGGGGAGAGAGCATTTT
TRBJ1-6 | TRBD1 | once | TRBV5-6 | CASSSNTGVNSPLHF | TGTGCCAGCAGCTCGAATACAGGGGTTAATTCACCCCTCCACTTT